The 22 T cell receptor beta chains below all came from one sample that was sequenced in a study of identical twins. MiXCR, run by TCRdb on the 5' RACE reads, gives a single entry per CDR3 protein. The data contain about 250,000 distinct CDR3 sequences, 7% to 8.5% of them singletons. The data also belong to a second study, concerning yellow fever vaccine responses in identical twins.

Sequenced: CD8+ T cells sorted from blood. The origin of the receptors is a woman between 18 and 30 years old in good health.

This clonotype turned up a few times. The rearrangement joins TRBV6-5 to TRBJ2-3; possible D gene TRBD2, 7 bases. V lost 0 bases to trimming and J lost 4 bases, with 14 bases between them. In germline, CDR1 is MNHEY, CDR2 SVGAGI. CDR3 length equals 16 residues. The CDR3 coding sequence is TGTGCCAGCAGTTACTCATGGGGGGGCGGGCCAGATACGCAGTATTTT. Translated, it gives CASSYSWGGGPDTQYF.

The table lists this clonotype with a few counts. The gene calls are TRBV5-1 and TRBJ2-2, with TRBD1 matching over 9 bases. CDR1 is SGHRS and CDR2 is YFSETQ in the germline V gene. This CDR3 is built from 18 residues. V was pared by 4 bases and J by 5 bases, with 15 bases of the junction left unmatched. CDR3 residues: CASSELPGQGVVTGELFF. The CDR3, as DNA: TGCGCCAGCAGCGAACTTCCGGGACAGGGAGTAGTAACCGGGGAGCTGTTTTTT.

The rearrangement links TRBV10-3 to TRBJ2-7; 8 bases map to TRBD1. This CDR3 has 15 amino acids. Germline assignment: CDR1 ENHRY and CDR2 SYGVKD. Germline trimming cut 4 bases from V and 5 bases from J; bases unmatched to any gene: 10. CDR3 in DNA: TGTGCCATCAGTGGGTCGGACAGGGTAAGCAACGAGCAGTACTTC. The encoded protein is CAISGSDRVSNEQYF.

This clonotype was counted a few times. The chain has TRBV10-3 and TRBJ2-5; TRBD2 aligns across 9 bases. Trimming at V came to 9 bases and at J to 3 bases, leaving 5 bases not matched to a gene. CDR3 length: 13 residues. Germline V CDR1 and CDR2: ENHRY, SYGVKD. Here the CDR3 reads CAIAGGQEETQYF. As DNA, the CDR3 is TGTGCCATTGCGGGGGGGCAAGAAGAGACCCAGTACTTC.

This clonotype was seen only a few times. This rearrangement joins TRBV7-8 to TRBJ1-4; no reliable D call. The germline V and J ends were trimmed by 5 bases and 10 bases, with 8 bases remaining between them. Germline values: CDR1 SGHVS, CDR2 FQNEAQ. The CDR3 consists of 11 residues. In DNA, the CDR3 is TGTGCCAGCAGCCCCGACGCAAAACTGTTTTTT. Its protein is CASSPDAKLFF.

The rearrangement joins TRBV7-6 to TRBJ1-4; D perhaps matches TRBD1 (5 bases). V lost 5 bases to trimming and J lost 7 bases, with 23 bases between them. Germline lookup yields CDR1 SGHVS and CDR2 FNYEAQ. The CDR3 has 17 amino acids. The CDR3 DNA reads TGTGCCAGCAGCCTGAGAACCCACGGGTTAAGGGGTGAAAAACTGTTTTTT. It encodes CASSLRTHGLRGEKLFF.

The CDR3 is CATSRIQESYEQYF. In DNA form, the CDR3 reads TGTGCCACCAGCAGGATACAGGAGTCCTACGAGCAGTACTTC. The V call is TRBV15, the J call TRBJ2-7; perhaps TRBD1 as D (5 bases). Germline lookup yields CDR1 LNHNV and CDR2 YYDKDF (reference sequence). V was pared by 3 bases and J by 1 base, with 10 bases between. CDR3 size: 14 residues.

The genes are TRBV7-9 and TRBJ2-7; 14 bases line up with TRBD2. With V trimmed by 0 bases and J by 9 bases, 4 bases remained unmatched. From germline, CDR1 is SEHNR and CDR2 FQNEAQ (reference sequence). The CDR3 contains 15 residues. For the CDR3, the DNA is TGTGCCAGCAGCTTAGCGGGACTAGCGGGAGATGGGCAGTACTTC. Translation: CASSLAGLAGDGQYF.

This clonotype was recorded many times. The chain recombines TRBV5-4 with TRBJ2-3; 14 bases match TRBD2. The CDR3 length is 19 residues. Germline V gene sequence: CDR1 SGHNT, CDR2 YYREEE (reference sequence). The junction had 10 bases not matched to a gene; V was cut back by 1 base and J by 3 bases. In DNA form, the CDR3 reads TGTGCCAGCAGCTTGTACCCGGGACTAGCGGGAGTGATGACAGATACGCAGTATTTT. This sequence encodes CASSLYPGLAGVMTDTQYF.

This clonotype was counted between two and nine times. The V and J genes are TRBV7-8 and TRBJ1-2, with a weak D call TRBD1 (5 bases). Trimming removed 0 bases at V and 4 bases at J, with 12 bases between. From germline, CDR1 is SGHVS and CDR2 FQNEAQ. The CDR3 totals 15 residues. CDR3 nucleotide sequence: TGTGCCAGCAGCTTAGCCGGACGGGACGGCTATGGCTACACCTTC. Its translation: CASSLAGRDGYGYTF.

In this sample, this clonotype turned up many times. Written as DNA, the CDR3 is TGTGCCAGCGCCACCCTTAGGCAAGAGACCCAGTACTTC. Its translation is CASATLRQETQYF. The chain is built from TRBV12-3 or TRBV12-4 and TRBJ2-5; D gene ambiguous. V gave up 8 bases and J gave up 2 bases, with 12 bases separating them. This CDR3 is 13 amino acids long.

This clonotype showed up many times. The CDR3 loop is CSVTDTQETQYF. The CDR3 coding sequence is TGCAGCGTTACGGACACCCAAGAGACCCAGTACTTC. This sequence joins TRBV29-1 and TRBJ2-5; TRBD1 is a possible D gene (5 bases). The germline V gene has CDR1 SQVTM and CDR2 ANQGSEA. The ends were cut back, 5 bases at V and 1 base at J, with 8 bases in the middle. The CDR3 loop spans 12 amino acids.

The table lists this clonotype with a few counts. The chain employs TRBV7-6 and TRBJ1-5, with D possibly matching TRBD1 (6 bases). CDR3 size: 18 residues. Trimming pared 1 base from V and 0 bases from J, leaving 16 bases between. Germline loops: CDR1 SGHVS, CDR2 FNYEAQ. The CDR3 coding sequence is TGTGCCAGCAGCTTAGACGGACAAGGGGGATATAGCAATCAGCCCCAGCATTTT. It yields the protein CASSLDGQGGYSNQPQHF.

This clonotype was recorded many times. The CDR3: CASSLGTGLYNEQFF. CDR3 in DNA: TGTGCCAGCAGTTTGGGGACAGGGCTCTACAATGAGCAGTTCTTC. This chain joins TRBV7-3 and TRBJ2-1; TRBD1 agrees at 9 bases. This CDR3 has 15 amino acids. V trimming: 6 bases; J trimming: 3 bases; junction bases outside the gene matches: 6. CDR1 is SGHTA, CDR2 FQGTGA, per germline.

About this clonotype: A read error may be the cause here, since a much bigger clone is one base away. J is TRBJ2-3 and V is TRBV7-3, with TRBD2 matching over 7 bases. V dropped 3 bases and J dropped 2; count of bases not matched to a gene: 2. Looked up from germline, CDR1 is SGHTA and CDR2 is FQGTGA. The CDR3 totals 14 residues. The CDR3 nucleotides read TGTGCCAGCAGCTTCAGCGGGAACACAGATACGCAGTATTTT. Its protein product is CASSFSGNTDTQYF.

The rearrangement links TRBV19 to TRBJ2-5; D is uncertain. V lost 2 bases, J lost 1 base, and 14 bases lay in between. The CDR3 consists of 16 residues. In germline, CDR1 is LNHDA, CDR2 SQIVND (reference sequence). The CDR3 loop reads CASSISFGQLQETQYF. The CDR3 nucleotides are TGTGCCAGTAGTATATCGTTTGGGCAGCTCCAAGAGACCCAGTACTTC.

The chain couples TRBV6-5 to TRBJ1-1; 7 bases map to TRBD1. Germline-derived CDR1 and CDR2 are MNHEY and SVGAGI. The CDR3 covers 16 residues. Trimming cost V 0 bases and J 3 bases; bases outside gene matches: 7. CDR3: CASSYSGDSFHTEAFF. The CDR3 nucleotides read TGTGCCAGCAGTTACTCGGGGGACAGTTTCCACACTGAAGCTTTCTTT.

The chain recombines TRBV28 with TRBJ2-1, with 11 bases identical to TRBD2. Losses at the gene ends were 4 bases for V and 6 bases for J; bases not matched to a gene: 11. The CDR3 sequence is 17 residues long. The germline V gene has CDR1 MDHEN and CDR2 SYDVKM. The CDR3 DNA reads TGTGCCAGCAGTTCAGTCAATAGCGGGAGGGGCCGCAATGAGCAGTTCTTC. This codes for CASSSVNSGRGRNEQFF.

This clonotype occurred a few times. The V and J genes are TRBV7-3 and TRBJ2-2; TRBD1 agrees at 10 bases. The J segment lost 5 bases and the V segment lost 2 bases, leaving 8 bases of the junction unmatched. Germline CDR1 is SGHTA and CDR2 is FQGTGA. This CDR3 comprises 17 residues. The CDR3 sequence is CASSLGATGGKTGELFF. Written as DNA, the CDR3 is TGTGCCAGCAGCTTAGGAGCGACAGGGGGCAAGACCGGGGAGCTGTTTTTT.

This clonotype occurred a few times. The chain employs TRBV15 and TRBJ2-2; TRBD1 aligns across 9 bases. After removal of 2 bases from V and 5 bases from J, the junction contained 6 bases not matched to a gene. This CDR3 has 16 residues. The V gene's germline CDR1 is LNHNV and CDR2 YYDKDF (reference sequence). This CDR3 reads CATSRSDRGVTGELFF. In DNA, the CDR3 is TGTGCCACCAGCAGAAGCGACAGGGGGGTGACCGGGGAGCTGTTTTTT.

At least ten counts were recorded for this clonotype. The chain uses TRBV11-2 and TRBJ1-1; the D gene is possibly TRBD1 (5 bases). Trimming removed 1 base from V and 1 base from J, with 10 bases in between. CDR1 is SGHAT, CDR2 FQNNGV, per germline. The CDR3 is 15 residues long. The CDR3 is CASSLVGRTNTEAFF. CDR3 nucleotides: TGTGCCAGCAGCTTAGTGGGGCGGACGAACACTGAAGCTTTCTTT. Variable domain in full (rest from reference TRBV11-2 and TRBJ1-1): EAGVAQSPRYKIIEKRQSVAFWCNPISGHATLYWYQQILGQGPKLLIQFQNNGVVDDSQLPKDRFSAERLKGVDSTLKIQPAKLEDSAVYLCASSLVGRTNTEAFFGQGTRLTVV.

This chain connects TRBV18 to TRBJ2-6, with D hard to call. The germline V and J ends were trimmed by 1 base and 1 base, with 8 bases remaining between them. Germline V gene data show CDR1 as KGHSH and CDR2 as LQKENI. The CDR3 is 16 amino acids. The CDR3: CASSPLGMSGANVLTF. CDR3 coding DNA: TGTGCCAGCTCACCACTGGGGATGTCTGGGGCCAACGTCCTGACTTTC.